This T cell receptor beta chain originates from a study of blood T cell repertoires in COVID-19. Study information: From the United States, Italy and Spain came samples of acute and convalescent COVID-19.

Under the authors' procedure: Estimated nucleated cell counts came from reference gene primer amplification. Using immunoSEQ multiplex PCR, the repertoire was profiled, and TCRdb retains in-frame clones only, with some absent. V and J calls and clone size are given by that table; D and trimming were obtained from the DNA. This sample yields 150,000 to 200,000 clones, of which approximately 85% are seen a single time; 5% to 8% belongs to the top ten. In assigning cohorts, the study relied on participant-reported clinical history. The sequence was collected from a man aged 35 to 55 who had recovered from COVID-19. The specimen was PBMCs or T cells enriched from blood (not recorded which).

This chain's CDR3 is CASSLGWNREETQYF. DNA for the CDR3: TGTGCCAGCAGCTTAGGGTGGAACCGGGAAGAGACCCAGTACTTC. The rearrangement links TRBV7-3 to TRBJ2-5; D remains unclear. V was clipped by 2 bases and J by 3 bases, with 13 bases between them. This CDR3 region has 15 residues. CDR1 is SGHTA, CDR2 FQGTGA, per germline.